This record looks at one TCR beta chain sequence and its context. Its antigen is as yet unknown. The data were obtained in a study of beta chain features in type 1 diabetes. Looking at the study overall: Over all samples combined, 107,917,701 sorted cells were examined.

Sequencing targeted expressed TCRB transcripts, as all isolated RNA had been reverse transcribed. Sequencing used immunoSEQ multiplex PCR; TCRdb keeps in-frame clones, though not all of them. The profile shows a few hundred thousand clones, 27% of them singletons. Study-wide results and limits: Sequencing from cDNA could over-represent high-TCR-expressing cells.

This CDR3 spans 16 amino acids. Germline CDR1 is SQVTM and CDR2 is ANQGSEA. V gave up 2 bases and J gave up 2 bases, with 16 bases separating them. Isolation of CD4+ naive, central memory, regulatory and stem cell-like memory cells was achieved by sorting via CD45RO/CCR7/CD25/CD127/CD95/CD27. The specimen sequenced was central memory CD4+ T cells from blood. The chain links TRBV29-1 to TRBJ1-3; D is possibly TRBD1 (5 bases). The sequence came from a man aged 30 to 45 in good health. CDR3 loop: CSVESHPGRTGNTIYF. DNA of the CDR3: TGCAGCGTTGAATCCCACCCGGGACGGACTGGAAACACCATATATTTT.